The 10 T cell receptor beta chains in this list originate from one sample, sequenced in a study of blood T cell repertoires in COVID-19. Assay: immunoSEQ multiplex PCR; the TCRdb copy retains only in-frame clones and omits some. This table has around 260,000 clones, over 75% appearing once. Material for sequencing was PBMCs or T cells enriched from blood (not recorded which). The receptors here all came from a woman in her 30s who had recovered from COVID-19.

V is TRBV18 and J is TRBJ1-1, with D perhaps matching TRBD1 (6 bases). V was pared by 2 bases and J by 7 bases, with 14 bases between. This CDR3 has 14 residues. Germline CDR1 and CDR2: KGHSH and LQKENI. In DNA, the CDR3 is TGTGCCAGCTCACCAAGCTTACCACAGGGTGAAGCTTTCTTT. Its translation is CASSPSLPQGEAFF.

This clone was counted between two and nine times. This chain links TRBV5-4 with TRBJ2-1, with 7 bases identical to TRBD2. Germline lookup yields CDR1 SGHNT and CDR2 YYREEE (reference sequence). The CDR3 contains 16 residues. Trimming took 5 bases from V and 6 from J; bases not matched to a gene: 14. The CDR3 sequence is CASRIRSLAAVNEQFF. DNA for the CDR3: TGTGCCAGCAGGATCAGATCCCTAGCGGCTGTCAATGAGCAGTTCTTC.

The chain uses TRBV10-3 and TRBJ1-5, with D maybe TRBD1 (5 bases). The CDR3 consists of 18 residues. The germline CDR1 and CDR2 sequences are ENHRY and SYGVKD. Trimming took off 4 bases at V and 2 bases at J, with 21 bases between the two ends. Written as DNA, the CDR3 is TGTGCCATCAGTGGGGGGACTCAGGCCCCCCGTGGCAATCAGCCCCAGCATTTT. It codes for CAISGGTQAPRGNQPQHF.

A single count supports this clone. The rearrangement uses TRBV28 and TRBJ1-3; 10 bases line up with TRBD1. CDR1 and CDR2 from the germline V gene are MDHEN and SYDVKM. V shed 5 bases, J shed 4 bases, and the junction held 11 bases outside the gene matches. There are 17 residues in the CDR3. This CDR3 reads CASSPPPGQGTGNTIYF. The CDR3 DNA reads TGTGCCAGCAGTCCGCCTCCGGGACAGGGGACCGGAAACACCATATATTTT. Full variable domain (missing parts from reference TRBV28 and TRBJ1-3): DVKVTQSSRYLVKRTGEKVFLECVQDMDHENMFWYRQDPGLGLRLIYFSYDVKMKEKGDIPEGYSVSREKKERFSLILESASTNQTSMYLCASSPPPGQGTGNTIYFGEGSWLTVV.

Concerning this clone itself: The same CDR3 arises from other DNA sequences in this sample as well. The V call is TRBV27, the J call TRBJ1-1, with unresolved D. The V end lost 6 bases, the J end lost 0 bases, and 8 bases lay between the germline ends. Germline V gene sequence: CDR1 MNHEY, CDR2 SMNVEV (reference sequence). The CDR3 totals 13 residues. CDR3 loop: CASSPGLNTEAFF. CDR3 coding DNA: TGTGCCAGCAGCCCGGGTCTGAACACTGAAGCTTTCTTT.

This sequence joins TRBV28 and TRBJ1-2; D remains unclear. CDR3 size: 12 residues. V lost 7 bases and J 4 bases, leaving 10 bases between the germline ends. Germline CDR1 and CDR2: MDHEN and SYDVKM. For the CDR3, the DNA is TGTGCCAGCACTAAACGGGTCTATGGCTACACCTTC. This gives the protein CASTKRVYGYTF.

V is TRBV5-1 and J is TRBJ2-1, with a weak D call TRBD2 (6 bases). From germline, CDR1 is SGHRS and CDR2 YFSETQ. This CDR3 contains 16 residues. Between the trimmed V and J ends, which lost 0 bases and 3 bases, there was a span of 13 bases. This CDR3 reads CASSLDGGIYYNEQFF. CDR3 in DNA: TGCGCCAGCAGCTTGGATGGCGGGATCTACTACAATGAGCAGTTCTTC.

The chain links TRBV27 to TRBJ1-1; TRBD1 might be the D (6 bases). The CDR3 extends over 13 amino acids. V dropped 4 bases and J dropped 3 bases, with 9 bases sitting between them. CDR1 and CDR2 from the germline V gene are MNHEY and SMNVEV (reference sequence). CDR3: CASSSGGYTEAFF. Here the CDR3 DNA reads TGTGCCAGCAGTTCGGGGGGCTACACTGAAGCTTTCTTT.

This clone was seen just once. V and J are TRBV6-5 and TRBJ2-1; TRBD1 agrees at 10 bases. CDR1 and CDR2 from the germline V gene are MNHEY and SVGAGI. This CDR3 contains 14 residues. V shed 7 bases and J 6 bases; nucleotides not matched to a gene: 6. The CDR3 region has the DNA TGTGCCAGCAAACCGGGACAGGGGTTCAATGAGCAGTTCTTC. Encoded protein: CASKPGQGFNEQFF.

The chain is built from TRBV10-3 and TRBJ1-1; no clear D gene. The CDR3 loop spans 14 amino acids. The V gene lost 2 bases and the J gene lost 4 bases, with 11 bases spanning the gap. The germline V gene encodes CDR1 ENHRY and CDR2 SYGVKD. This CDR3 reads CAISEHSTGTEAFF. CDR3 nucleotides: TGTGCCATCAGTGAGCATTCAACGGGCACTGAAGCTTTCTTT.